This T cell receptor (beta chain) was sequenced for a study of cytomegalovirus exposure and HLA in healthy donors. This clone appeared a few times. The J segment lost 7 bases and the V segment lost 4 bases, leaving 10 bases of the junction unmatched. CDR3 length equals 15 residues. Germline V gene data show CDR1 as MNHNS and CDR2 as SASEGT. This PCR relied on a set of 60 Vbeta primers and 13 Jbeta primers. Clones were read by immunoSEQ multiplex PCR, and TCRdb kept only the in-frame ones, dropping some. This sample has just over 150,000 clones, with under 75% found just once. The sequenced sample was PBMCs. The source of this sequence is a man aged 35 to 55 in good health and CMV-seropositive. The chain joins TRBV6-1 to TRBJ1-5, with 7 bases aligning to TRBD1. The CDR3 nucleotides are TGTGCCAGCAGTGTAGTGACCCCAGGGGGACAGCCCCAGCATTTT. The encoded protein is CASSVVTPGGQPQHF.